The clone carrying this TCR beta chain was detected only a few times. As yet, its antigen is unknown. This record comes from a study of metastatic and nonmetastatic thyroid tumors. Study details: Repertoires of blood and of tissue (tumor or nodule) from malignant and benign thyroid patients were compared.

Authors' methods: Clinicopathological groups of papillary thyroid cancer showed CDR3 differences that were used to build a distant-metastasis classifier. TCRdb redid the clone calls on the PCR reads using MiXCR. These V and J calls rely on TCRdb rather than the paper's analysis. This table has approximately 16,000 clones, roughly 24% appearing once. Ahead of thyroid surgery, no patient had received treatment of any kind. This CDR3 has 15 residues. The V end was cut by 7 bases, the J end by 6 bases, with 18 bases between. Germline V lookup: CDR1 MNHNS, CDR2 SASEGT. Study results and caveats: Reports indicated that malignant thyroid tumors showed significantly higher TCR beta diversity than benign nodules did, in blood and tumor.

The material sequenced was blood. The chain uses TRBV6-1 and TRBJ2-2; D is possibly TRBD1 or TRBD2 (6 bases each). This TCR was sampled from a male donor with papillary thyroid cancer or a benign thyroid nodule (not recorded which). Some clones in this sample may be carry-over from other donors' samples. The CDR3 nucleotides read TGTGCCAGCATCCCCGGAGGGGGAAGTTCCGGGGAGCTGTTTTTT. Amino acid sequence: CASIPGGGSSGELFF.